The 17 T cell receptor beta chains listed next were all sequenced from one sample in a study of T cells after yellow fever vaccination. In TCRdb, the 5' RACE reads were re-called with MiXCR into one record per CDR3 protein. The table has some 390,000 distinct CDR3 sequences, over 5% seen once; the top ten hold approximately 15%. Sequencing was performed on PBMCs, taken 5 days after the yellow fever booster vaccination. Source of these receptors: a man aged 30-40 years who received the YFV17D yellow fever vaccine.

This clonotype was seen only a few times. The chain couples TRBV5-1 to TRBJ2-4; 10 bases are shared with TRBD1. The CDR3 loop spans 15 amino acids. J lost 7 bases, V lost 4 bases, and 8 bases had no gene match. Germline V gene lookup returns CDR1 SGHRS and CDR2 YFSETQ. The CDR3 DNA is TGCGCCAGCAGCCCCTCCGGGACAGGGGTCAACATTCAGTACTTC. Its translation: CASSPSGTGVNIQYF.

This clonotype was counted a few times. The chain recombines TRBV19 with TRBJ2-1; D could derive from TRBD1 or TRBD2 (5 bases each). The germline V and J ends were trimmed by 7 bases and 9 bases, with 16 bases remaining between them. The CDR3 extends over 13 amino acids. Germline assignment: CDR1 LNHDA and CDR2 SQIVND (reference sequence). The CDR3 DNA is TGTGCCAGTAAACTTGTGCCGGGGACTGAGCAGTTCTTC. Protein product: CASKLVPGTEQFF.

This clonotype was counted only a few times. For the CDR3, the DNA is TGCGCCAGCAGCCAAGACCTAGTGAGTGAGCAGTTCTTC. It codes for CASSQDLVSEQFF. V gene TRBV4-3 combines with J gene TRBJ2-1; D not certain. Germline V CDR1 and CDR2: LGHNA, YSLEER. This CDR3 is 13 amino acids long. The V and J ends lost 0 bases and 9 bases respectively, with 9 bases between them.

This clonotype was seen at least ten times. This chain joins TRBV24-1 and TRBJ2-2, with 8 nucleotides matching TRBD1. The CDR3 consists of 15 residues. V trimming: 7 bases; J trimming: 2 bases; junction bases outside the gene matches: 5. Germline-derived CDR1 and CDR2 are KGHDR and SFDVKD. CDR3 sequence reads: CATSPTGVNTGELFF. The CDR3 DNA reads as TGTGCCACCAGCCCGACAGGGGTCAACACCGGGGAGCTGTTTTTT.

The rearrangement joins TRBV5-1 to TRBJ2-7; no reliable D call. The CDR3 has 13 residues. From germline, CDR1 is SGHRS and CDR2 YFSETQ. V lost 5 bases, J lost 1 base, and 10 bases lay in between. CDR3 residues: CASRDGFSYEQYF. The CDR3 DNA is TGCGCCAGCAGGGACGGGTTTTCCTACGAGCAGTACTTC.

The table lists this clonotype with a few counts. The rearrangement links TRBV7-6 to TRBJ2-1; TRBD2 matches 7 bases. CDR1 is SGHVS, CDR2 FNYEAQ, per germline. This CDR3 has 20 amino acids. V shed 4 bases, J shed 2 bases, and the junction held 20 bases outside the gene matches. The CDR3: CASSSIPSGGSGRAYNEQFF. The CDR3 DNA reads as TGTGCCAGCAGCTCGATCCCCAGTGGTGGTAGCGGGCGGGCCTACAATGAGCAGTTCTTC.

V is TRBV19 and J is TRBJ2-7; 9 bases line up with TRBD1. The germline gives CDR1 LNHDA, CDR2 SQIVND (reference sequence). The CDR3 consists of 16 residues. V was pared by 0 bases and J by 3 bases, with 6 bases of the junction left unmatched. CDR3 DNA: TGTGCCAGTAGTATAGACTACGGACAGGGGCTCTACGAGCAGTACTTC. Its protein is CASSIDYGQGLYEQYF.

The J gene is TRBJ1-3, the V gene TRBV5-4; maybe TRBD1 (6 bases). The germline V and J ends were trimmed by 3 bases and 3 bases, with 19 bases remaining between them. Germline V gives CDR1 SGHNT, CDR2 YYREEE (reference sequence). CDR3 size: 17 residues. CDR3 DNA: TGTGCCAGCAGCTCCCTAGTCGGGGGGGCGAATGGAAACACCATATATTTT. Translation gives CASSSLVGGANGNTIYF.

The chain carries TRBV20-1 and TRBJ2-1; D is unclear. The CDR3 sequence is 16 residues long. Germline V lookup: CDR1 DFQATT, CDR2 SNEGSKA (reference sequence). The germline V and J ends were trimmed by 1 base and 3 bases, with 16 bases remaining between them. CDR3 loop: CSARAAASPSYNEQFF. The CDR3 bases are TGCAGTGCTAGAGCGGCGGCCTCCCCGAGCTACAATGAGCAGTTCTTC.

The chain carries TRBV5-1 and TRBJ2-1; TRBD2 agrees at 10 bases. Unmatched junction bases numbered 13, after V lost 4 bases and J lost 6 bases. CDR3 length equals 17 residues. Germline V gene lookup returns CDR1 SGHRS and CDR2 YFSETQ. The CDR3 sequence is CASSPGPSGRIANEQFF. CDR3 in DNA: TGCGCCAGCAGCCCGGGACCTAGCGGGAGAATAGCCAATGAGCAGTTCTTC.

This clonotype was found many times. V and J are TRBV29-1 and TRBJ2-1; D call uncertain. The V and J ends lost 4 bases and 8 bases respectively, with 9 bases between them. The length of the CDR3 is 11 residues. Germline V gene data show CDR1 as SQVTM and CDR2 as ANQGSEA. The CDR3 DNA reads TGCAGCGTTGTCAGAGTTTATGAGCAGTTCTTC. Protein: CSVVRVYEQFF.

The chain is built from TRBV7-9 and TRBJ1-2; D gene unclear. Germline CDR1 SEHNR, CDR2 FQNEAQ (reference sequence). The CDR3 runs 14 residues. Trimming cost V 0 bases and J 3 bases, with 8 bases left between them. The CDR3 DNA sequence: TGTGCCAGCAGCTTAGCAACGGTAGACTATGGCTACACCTTC. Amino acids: CASSLATVDYGYTF.

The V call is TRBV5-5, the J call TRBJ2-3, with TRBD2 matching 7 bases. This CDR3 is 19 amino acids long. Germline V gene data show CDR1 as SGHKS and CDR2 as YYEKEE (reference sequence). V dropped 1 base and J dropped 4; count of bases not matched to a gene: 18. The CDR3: CASSLFPARQATSADTQYF. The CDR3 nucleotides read TGTGCCAGCAGCTTGTTTCCCGCCCGCCAGGCCACTAGCGCAGATACGCAGTATTTT.

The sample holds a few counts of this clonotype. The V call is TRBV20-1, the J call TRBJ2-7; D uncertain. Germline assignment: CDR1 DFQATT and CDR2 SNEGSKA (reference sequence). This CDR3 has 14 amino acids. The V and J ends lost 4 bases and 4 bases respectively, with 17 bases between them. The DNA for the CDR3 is TGCAGTGCTACCCCCACCTGGGTCGGGTACGAGCAGTACTTC. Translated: CSATPTWVGYEQYF.

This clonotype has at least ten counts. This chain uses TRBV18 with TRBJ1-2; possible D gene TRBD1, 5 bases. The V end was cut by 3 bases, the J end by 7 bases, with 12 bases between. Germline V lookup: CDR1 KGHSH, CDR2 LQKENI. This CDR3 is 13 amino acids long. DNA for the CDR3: TGTGCCAGCTCACCGGGAGGGGAGCGTGGCTACACCTTC. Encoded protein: CASSPGGERGYTF.

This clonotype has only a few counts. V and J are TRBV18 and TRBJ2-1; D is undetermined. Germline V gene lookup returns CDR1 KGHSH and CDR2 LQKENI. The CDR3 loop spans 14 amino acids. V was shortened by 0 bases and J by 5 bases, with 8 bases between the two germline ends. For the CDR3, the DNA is TGTGCCAGCTCACCACCGTACGTTAACAATGAGCAGTTCTTC. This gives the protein CASSPPYVNNEQFF.

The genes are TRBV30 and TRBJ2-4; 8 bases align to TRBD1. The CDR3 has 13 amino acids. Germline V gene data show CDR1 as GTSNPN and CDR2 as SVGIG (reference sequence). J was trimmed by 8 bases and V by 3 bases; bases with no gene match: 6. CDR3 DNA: TGTGCCTGGAGCCAGGGGGCGAGGGACATTCAGTACTTC. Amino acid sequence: CAWSQGARDIQYF.